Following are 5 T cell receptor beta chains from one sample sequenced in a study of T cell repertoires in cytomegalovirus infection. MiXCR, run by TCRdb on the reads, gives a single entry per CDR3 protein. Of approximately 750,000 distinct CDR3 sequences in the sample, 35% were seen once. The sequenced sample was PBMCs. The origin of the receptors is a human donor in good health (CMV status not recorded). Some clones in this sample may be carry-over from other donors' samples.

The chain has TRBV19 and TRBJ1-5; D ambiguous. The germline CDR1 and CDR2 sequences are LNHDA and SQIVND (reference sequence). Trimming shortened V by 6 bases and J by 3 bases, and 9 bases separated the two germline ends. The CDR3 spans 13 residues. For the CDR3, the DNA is TGTGCCAGTAGCGGAGGCCACAATCAGCCCCAGCATTTT. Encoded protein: CASSGGHNQPQHF.

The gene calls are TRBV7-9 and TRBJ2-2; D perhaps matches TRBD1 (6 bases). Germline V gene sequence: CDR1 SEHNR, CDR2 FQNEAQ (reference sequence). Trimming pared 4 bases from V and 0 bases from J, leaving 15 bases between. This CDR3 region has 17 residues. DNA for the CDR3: TGTGCCAGCAGCTCTCGGACAGCCGGGACGAACACCGGGGAGCTGTTTTTT. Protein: CASSSRTAGTNTGELFF.

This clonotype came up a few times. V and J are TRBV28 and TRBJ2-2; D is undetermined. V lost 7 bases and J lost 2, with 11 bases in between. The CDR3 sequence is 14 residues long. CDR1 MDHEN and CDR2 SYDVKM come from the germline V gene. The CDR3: CASMPSRNTGELFF. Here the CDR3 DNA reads TGTGCCAGCATGCCCTCCCGAAACACCGGGGAGCTGTTTTTT.

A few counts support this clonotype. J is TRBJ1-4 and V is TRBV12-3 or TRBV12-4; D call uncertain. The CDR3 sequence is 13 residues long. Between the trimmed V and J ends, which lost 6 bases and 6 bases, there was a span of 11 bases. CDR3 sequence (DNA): TGTGCCAGCAGAGAAGGGAGGCATGAAAAACTGTTTTTT. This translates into CASREGRHEKLFF.

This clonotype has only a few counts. The CDR3 protein is CASSFKRTGVYTF. The CDR3 DNA sequence: TGTGCCAGCTCGTTTAAAAGGACAGGGGTCTACACCTTC. V usage is TRBV6-1 and J usage is TRBJ1-2, with TRBD1 matching 9 bases. Germline V CDR1 and CDR2: MNHNS, SASEGT. V dropped 8 bases and J dropped 10; count of bases not matched to a gene: 11. CDR3 size: 13 residues.